These 15 T cell receptor beta chains were sequenced from one sample in a study of blood T cell repertoires in COVID-19 (dated by TCRdb to the early 2020s). The library was produced with the immunoSEQ multiplex PCR assay. TCRdb's version of the immuneACCESS table is confined to in-frame rearrangements and falls short of the full clone set. An unresolved V gene accounts for under half of the shortfall where checked; the remainder is of unknown origin. This sample gives about 500,000 clones in total; approximately 90% of them show up just once. The ten top clones hold around 0.7% of the sample. Sequencing was carried out using PBMCs or T cells enriched from blood (not recorded which). All receptors come from a woman younger than 35 who had recovered from COVID-19.

This rearrangement joins TRBV27 to TRBJ2-3, with D perhaps matching TRBD1 (6 bases). The CDR3 is 14 residues long. The germline CDR1 and CDR2 sequences are MNHEY and SMNVEV (reference sequence). V was shortened by 4 bases and J by 8 bases, with 16 bases between the two germline ends. CDR3 DNA sequence: TGTGCCAGCAGTTGGGCAGGGGATGGGGGTACGCAGTATTTT. This gives the protein CASSWAGDGGTQYF.

This clone has just one count. J is TRBJ1-2 and V is TRBV7-9; D not certain. The CDR3 extends over 14 amino acids. Germline values: CDR1 SEHNR, CDR2 FQNEAQ (reference sequence). Trimming left V 2 bases short and J 5 bases short, with 12 bases between. The DNA for the CDR3 is TGTGCCAGCAGCTTAAGCGGCAGCGGGTATGGCTACACCTTC. It yields the protein CASSLSGSGYGYTF.

The CDR3 region is CASSRSGGLPYEQYF. CDR3 DNA sequence: TGCGCCAGCAGTCGTAGCGGGGGGCTGCCCTACGAGCAGTACTTC. V is TRBV5-1 and J is TRBJ2-7; 10 bases line up with TRBD2. The junction had 7 bases not matched to a gene; V was cut back by 5 bases and J by 2 bases. CDR1 SGHRS and CDR2 YFSETQ come from the germline V gene. This CDR3 region has 15 residues.

The rearrangement joins TRBV9 to TRBJ2-3; tentatively, D is TRBD2 (6 bases). This CDR3 comprises 14 residues. Germline values: CDR1 SGDLS, CDR2 YYNGEE. The V and J ends lost 1 base and 1 base respectively, with 7 bases between them. The CDR3 DNA reads as TGTGCCAGCAGCGTATGGGGGGGCACAGATACGCAGTATTTT. This translates into CASSVWGGTDTQYF.

This clone was picked up one time. The chain links TRBV30 to TRBJ1-1, with 9 bases lining up with TRBD1. The germline CDR1 and CDR2 sequences are GTSNPN and SVGIG (reference sequence). J was trimmed by 4 bases and V by 0 bases; bases with no gene match: 3. The CDR3 has 14 residues. This CDR3 reads CAWSVLTGGTEAFF. DNA of the CDR3: TGTGCCTGGAGTGTGTTGACAGGGGGCACTGAAGCTTTCTTT.

The rearrangement links TRBV20-1 to TRBJ1-6; D uncertain. Trimming removed 3 bases at V and 10 bases at J, with 7 bases between. The CDR3 runs to 11 residues. Germline lookup yields CDR1 DFQATT and CDR2 SNEGSKA (reference sequence). This chain's CDR3 is CSAREGSPLHF. The DNA of the CDR3 is TGCAGTGCTAGGGAGGGCTCACCCCTCCACTTT.

The rearrangement joins TRBV6-1 to TRBJ2-7, with D possibly matching TRBD2 (6 bases). The V gene lost 2 bases and the J gene lost 5 bases, with 16 bases spanning the gap. Germline V gives CDR1 MNHNS, CDR2 SASEGT. There are 15 residues in the CDR3. CDR3 region: CASSEIFGGGNEQYF. DNA of the CDR3: TGTGCCAGCAGTGAAATTTTTGGAGGAGGGAACGAGCAGTACTTC.

The chain recombines TRBV5-6 with TRBJ2-4; D may be TRBD2 (6 bases). Trimming removed 4 bases from V and 4 bases from J, with 15 bases in between. Germline V gives CDR1 SGHDT, CDR2 YYEEEE. This CDR3 comprises 15 residues. In DNA form, the CDR3 reads TGTGCCAGCAGCCCCGCCGGGACTCCTAAAAACATTCAGTACTTC. The encoded protein is CASSPAGTPKNIQYF.

The genes are TRBV24-1 and TRBJ1-2; 8 positions agree with TRBD1. The CDR3 has 17 residues. After removal of 8 bases from V and 4 bases from J, the junction contained 17 bases not matched to a gene. Germline lookup yields CDR1 KGHDR and CDR2 SFDVKD. The CDR3 DNA reads as TGTGCCACCAACGCACCGAGACAGGGGACTATGGGCTATGGCTACACCTTC. It encodes CATNAPRQGTMGYGYTF.

This clone was seen once. The gene calls are TRBV5-1 and TRBJ2-5; no clear D. The CDR3 runs to 10 residues. Germline V gene data show CDR1 as SGHRS and CDR2 as YFSETQ. The V gene lost 10 bases and the J gene lost 5 bases, with 9 bases spanning the gap. CDR3 DNA sequence: TGCGCCGCCGTGCGGGAGACCCAGTACTTC. It yields the protein CAAVRETQYF.

The V call is TRBV19, the J call TRBJ1-4, with a weak D call TRBD1 (6 bases). The germline V gene has CDR1 LNHDA and CDR2 SQIVND (reference sequence). V gave up 5 bases and J gave up 8 bases, with 12 bases separating them. The CDR3 runs 13 residues. CDR3 residues: CASSSYREEKLFF. The CDR3 DNA sequence: TGTGCCAGTAGTTCGTACAGGGAGGAAAAACTGTTTTTT. The full variable domain, completed using reference TRBV19 and TRBJ1-4, is DGGITQSPKYLFRKEGQNVTLSCEQNLNHDAMYWYRQDPGQGLRLIYYSQIVNDFQKGDIAEGYSVSREKKESFPLTVTSAQKNPTAFYLCASSSYREEKLFFGSGTQLSVL.

The chain links TRBV14 to TRBJ1-6; TRBD1 matches at 9 bases. V dropped 4 bases and J dropped 6; count of bases not matched to a gene: 4. Germline-derived CDR1 and CDR2 are SGHDN and FVKESK. The CDR3 contains 15 residues. The CDR3 spells CASSPMGQGNSPLHF. CDR3 nucleotides: TGTGCCAGCAGCCCTATGGGACAGGGTAATTCACCCCTCCACTTT.

The chain is built from TRBV2 and TRBJ1-2; the match to TRBD1 covers 8 bases. The V gene's germline CDR1 is SNHLY and CDR2 FYNNEI. Trimming took 1 base from V and 2 from J; bases not matched to a gene: 9. There are 17 residues in the CDR3. Here the CDR3 reads CASSEGGQGPSNYGYTF. CDR3 bases: TGTGCCAGCAGTGAAGGAGGACAGGGCCCAAGCAACTATGGCTACACCTTC.

This sequence joins TRBV19 and TRBJ1-3, with unresolved D. This CDR3 has 13 residues. The V end was cut by 7 bases, the J end by 0 bases, with 7 bases between. CDR1 is LNHDA and CDR2 is SQIVND in the germline V gene (reference sequence). CDR3: CASNEVSGNTIYF. CDR3 bases: TGTGCCAGTAACGAGGTCTCTGGAAACACCATATATTTT.

The DNA of the CDR3 is TGTGCCAGCAGCTTAACAGTCCAAGAGACCCAGTACTTC. This codes for CASSLTVQETQYF. The rearrangement joins TRBV5-6 to TRBJ2-5; D gene uncertain. Deletions cut 2 bases from V and 1 base from J, with 6 bases between. Germline V lookup: CDR1 SGHDT, CDR2 YYEEEE. The CDR3 runs 13 residues.